This T cell receptor beta chain was sequenced for a study of CD8+CD57+ T cells in acquired aplastic anemia. Study-wide background: CD4+ and CD8+ cells, once sorted, gave DNA averaging 3.2 ug. General study points: A significant difference in CD8+ Simpson's diversity between patients and controls was not found. Patients and controls shared 25 to 30 CD8+ CDR3 sequences, which appeared highly expressed in patients and within their immunodominant clones.

Investigators profiled TCR beta VDJ and CDR3 from genomic DNA template. TCRdb recomputed calls from the reads with MiXCR, one row per CDR3 protein. The profile shows a few hundred thousand distinct CDR3 sequences, around a third of them singletons. This clonotype was counted at least ten times. The antigen is not known. Selection for sequencing was limited to patients who had shown CD8+CD57+ cell expansion by flow cytometry. The specimen was sorted CD4+, CD8+, or CD8+CD57+ T cells (not recorded which) from PBMCs. The receptor was isolated from a human donor with aplastic anemia.

In DNA form, the CDR3 reads TGCAGTGCTAGAGTTCTTAACTATGGCTACACCTTC. Encoded protein: CSARVLNYGYTF. The rearrangement joins TRBV20-1 to TRBJ1-2; D not certain. Trimming removed 1 base at V and 1 base at J, with 4 bases between. CDR1 and CDR2 from the germline V gene are DFQATT and SNEGSKA (reference sequence). This CDR3 comprises 12 residues.